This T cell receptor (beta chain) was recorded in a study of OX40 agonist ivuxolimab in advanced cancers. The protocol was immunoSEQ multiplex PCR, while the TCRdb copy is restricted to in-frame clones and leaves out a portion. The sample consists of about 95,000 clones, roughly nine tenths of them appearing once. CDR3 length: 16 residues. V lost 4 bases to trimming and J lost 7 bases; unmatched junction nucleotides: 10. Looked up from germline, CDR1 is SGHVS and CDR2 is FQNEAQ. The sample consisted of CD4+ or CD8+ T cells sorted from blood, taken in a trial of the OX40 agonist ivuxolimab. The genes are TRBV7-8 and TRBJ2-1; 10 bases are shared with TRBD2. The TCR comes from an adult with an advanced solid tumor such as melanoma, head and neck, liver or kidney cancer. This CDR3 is CASSYSNSGGLNEQFF. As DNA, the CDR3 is TGTGCCAGCAGCTATTCGAATAGCGGGGGGTTGAATGAGCAGTTCTTC.